The following is a T cell receptor beta chain sequence with its context. The Seattle patients joined while their infection was active and were tracked longitudinally afterward. This entry comes from a study of blood T cell repertoires in COVID-19. Overall study: The cDNA or gDNA used as material had been derived from T cells, B-cell-depleted T cells, or PBMCs.

Methods used by the authors: Estimated nucleated cell counts came from reference gene primer amplification. Clones were read by immunoSEQ multiplex PCR, and TCRdb kept only the in-frame ones, dropping some. That table gives V, J and clone size, and the DNA gave D and trimming. The sample has fewer than 300,000 clones, over 80% seen once. CDR1 MGHRA and CDR2 YSYEKL come from the germline V gene. Trimming stripped 2 bases from V and 1 base from J, with 15 bases between. The length of the CDR3 is 17 residues. This sequence was found in a woman in her fifties or sixties with COVID-19, enrolled during active disease. This sequence joins TRBV4-1 and TRBJ1-3; weak D call: TRBD1 (5 bases). The sample comprised peripheral blood. The CDR3 loop is CASSQWVQGDSGNTIYF. Written as DNA, the CDR3 is TGCGCCAGCAGCCAATGGGTTCAGGGCGATTCTGGAAACACCATATATTTT.